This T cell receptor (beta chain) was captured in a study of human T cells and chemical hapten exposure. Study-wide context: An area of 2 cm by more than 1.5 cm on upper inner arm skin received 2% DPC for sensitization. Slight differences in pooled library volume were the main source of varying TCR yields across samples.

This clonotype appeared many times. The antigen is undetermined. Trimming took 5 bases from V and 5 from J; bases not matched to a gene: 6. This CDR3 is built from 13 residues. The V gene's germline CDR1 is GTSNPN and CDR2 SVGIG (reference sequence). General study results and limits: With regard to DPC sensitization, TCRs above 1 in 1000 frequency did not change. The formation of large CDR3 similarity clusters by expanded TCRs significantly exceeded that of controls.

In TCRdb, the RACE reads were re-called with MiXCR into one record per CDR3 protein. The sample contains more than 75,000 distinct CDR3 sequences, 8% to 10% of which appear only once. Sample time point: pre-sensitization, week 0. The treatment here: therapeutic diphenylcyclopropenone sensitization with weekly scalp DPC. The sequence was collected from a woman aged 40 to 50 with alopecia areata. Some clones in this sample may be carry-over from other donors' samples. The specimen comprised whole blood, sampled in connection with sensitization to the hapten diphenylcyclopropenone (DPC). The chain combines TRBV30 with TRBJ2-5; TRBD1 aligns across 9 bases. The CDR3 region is CAWDTGGHETQYF. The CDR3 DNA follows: TGTGCCTGGGATACAGGGGGCCACGAGACCCAGTACTTC.